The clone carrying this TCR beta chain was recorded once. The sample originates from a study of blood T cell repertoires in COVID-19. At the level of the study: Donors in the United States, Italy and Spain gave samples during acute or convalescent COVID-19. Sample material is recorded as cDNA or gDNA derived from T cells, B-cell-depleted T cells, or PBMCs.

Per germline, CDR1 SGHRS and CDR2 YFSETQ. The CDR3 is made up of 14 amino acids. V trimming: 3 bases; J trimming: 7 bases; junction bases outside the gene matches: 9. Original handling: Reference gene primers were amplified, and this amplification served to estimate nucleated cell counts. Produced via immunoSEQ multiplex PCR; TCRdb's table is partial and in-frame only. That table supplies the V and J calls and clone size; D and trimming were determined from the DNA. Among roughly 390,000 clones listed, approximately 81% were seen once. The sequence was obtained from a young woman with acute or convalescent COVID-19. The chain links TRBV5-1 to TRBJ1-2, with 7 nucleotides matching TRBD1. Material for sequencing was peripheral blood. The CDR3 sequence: CASSWTGGGSGYTF. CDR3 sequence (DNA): TGCGCCAGCAGCTGGACAGGCGGAGGATCTGGCTACACCTTC.